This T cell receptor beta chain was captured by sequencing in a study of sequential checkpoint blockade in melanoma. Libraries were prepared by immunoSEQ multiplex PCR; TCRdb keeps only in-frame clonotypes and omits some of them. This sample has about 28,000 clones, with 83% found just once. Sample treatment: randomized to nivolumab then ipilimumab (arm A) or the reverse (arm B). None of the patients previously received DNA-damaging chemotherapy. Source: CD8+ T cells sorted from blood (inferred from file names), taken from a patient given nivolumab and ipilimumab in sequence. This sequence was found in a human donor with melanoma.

CDR3 DNA: TGCGCCAGCAGACAGGGGACCGAAGCTTTCTTT. Protein sequence: CASRQGTEAFF. The gene calls are TRBV10-2 and TRBJ1-1, with TRBD1 identical over 7 bases. Germline loops: CDR1 WSHSY, CDR2 SAAADI. V shed 6 bases and J 8 bases; nucleotides not matched to a gene: 3. CDR3 length equals 11 residues.